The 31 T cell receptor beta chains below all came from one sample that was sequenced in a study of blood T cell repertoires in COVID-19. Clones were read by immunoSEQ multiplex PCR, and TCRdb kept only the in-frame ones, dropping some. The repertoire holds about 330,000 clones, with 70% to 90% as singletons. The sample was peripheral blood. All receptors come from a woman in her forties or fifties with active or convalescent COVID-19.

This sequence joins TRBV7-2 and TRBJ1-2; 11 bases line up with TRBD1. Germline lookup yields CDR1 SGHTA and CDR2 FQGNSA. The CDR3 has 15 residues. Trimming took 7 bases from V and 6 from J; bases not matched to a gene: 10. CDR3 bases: TGTGCCAGCAACCAGGGTCCGGACAGGGGGCATGGCTACACCTTC. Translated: CASNQGPDRGHGYTF. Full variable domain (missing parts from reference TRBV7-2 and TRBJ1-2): GAGVSQSPSNKVTEKGKDVELRCDPISGHTALYWYRQSLGQGLEFLIYFQGNSAPDKSGLPSDRFSAERTGGSVSTLTIQRTQQEDSAVYLCASNQGPDRGHGYTFGSGTRLTVV.

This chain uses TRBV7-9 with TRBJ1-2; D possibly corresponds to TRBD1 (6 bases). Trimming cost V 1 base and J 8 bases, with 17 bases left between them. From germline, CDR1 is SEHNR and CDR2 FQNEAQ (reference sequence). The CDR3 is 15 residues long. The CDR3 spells CASSLDGRGPGGYTF. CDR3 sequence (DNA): TGTGCCAGCAGCTTAGATGGCAGGGGTCCCGGGGGCTACACCTTC.

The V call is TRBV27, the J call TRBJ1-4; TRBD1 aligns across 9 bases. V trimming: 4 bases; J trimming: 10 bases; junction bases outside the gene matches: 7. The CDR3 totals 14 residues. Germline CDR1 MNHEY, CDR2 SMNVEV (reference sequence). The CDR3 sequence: CASSSGQGRGKLFF. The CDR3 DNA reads TGTGCCAGCAGTTCCGGACAGGGGCGCGGAAAACTGTTTTTT.

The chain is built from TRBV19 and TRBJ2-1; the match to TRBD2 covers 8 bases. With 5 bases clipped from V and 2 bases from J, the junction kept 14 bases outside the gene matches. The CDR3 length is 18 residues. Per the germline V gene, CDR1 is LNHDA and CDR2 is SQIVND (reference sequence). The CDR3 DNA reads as TGTGCCAGTAGTCCAGAATCCCCCGGGACTAGGCCCTACAATGAGCAGTTCTTC. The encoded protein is CASSPESPGTRPYNEQFF.

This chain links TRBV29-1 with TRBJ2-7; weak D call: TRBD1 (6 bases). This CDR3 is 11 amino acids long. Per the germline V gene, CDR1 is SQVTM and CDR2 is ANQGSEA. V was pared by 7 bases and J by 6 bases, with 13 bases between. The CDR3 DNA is TGCAGCGCGAGGGGGATTCGCGAGCAGTACTTC. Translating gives CSARGIREQYF.

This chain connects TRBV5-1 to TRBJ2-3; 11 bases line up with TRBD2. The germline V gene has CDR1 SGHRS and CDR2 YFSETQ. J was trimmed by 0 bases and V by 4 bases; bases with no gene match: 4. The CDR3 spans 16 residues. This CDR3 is CASSPGLAASTDTQYF. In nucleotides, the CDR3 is TGCGCCAGCAGCCCGGGACTAGCGGCCAGCACAGATACGCAGTATTTT.

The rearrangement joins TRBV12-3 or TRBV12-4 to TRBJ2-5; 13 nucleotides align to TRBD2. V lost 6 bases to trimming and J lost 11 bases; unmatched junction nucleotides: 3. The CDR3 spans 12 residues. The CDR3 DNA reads TGTGCCAGCAGCCAGGGACTAGCGGGACAGTACTTC. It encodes CASSQGLAGQYF.

CDR3 amino acids: CASSLPGPYEQYF. The CDR3 DNA follows: TGTGCCAGCAGCTTACCAGGGCCCTACGAGCAGTACTTC. The chain joins TRBV7-9 to TRBJ2-7; tentative D call: TRBD1 (5 bases). There are 13 residues in the CDR3. The germline gives CDR1 SEHNR, CDR2 FQNEAQ (reference sequence). Trimming left V 2 bases short and J 2 bases short, with 7 bases between.

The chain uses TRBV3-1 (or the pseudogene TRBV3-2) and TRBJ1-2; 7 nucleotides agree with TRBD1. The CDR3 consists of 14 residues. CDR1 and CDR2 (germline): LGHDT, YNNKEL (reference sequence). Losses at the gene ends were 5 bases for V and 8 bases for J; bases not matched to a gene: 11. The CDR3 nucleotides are TGTGCCAGCAGCTTTTTAGGACAGGAGGGAGGCTACACCTTC. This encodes CASSFLGQEGGYTF.

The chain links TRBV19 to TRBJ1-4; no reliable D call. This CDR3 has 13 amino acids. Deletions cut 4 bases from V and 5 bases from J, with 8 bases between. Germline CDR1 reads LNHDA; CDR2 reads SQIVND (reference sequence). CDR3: CASSTSVNEKLFF. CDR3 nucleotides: TGTGCCAGTAGTACCTCAGTGAATGAAAAACTGTTTTTT.

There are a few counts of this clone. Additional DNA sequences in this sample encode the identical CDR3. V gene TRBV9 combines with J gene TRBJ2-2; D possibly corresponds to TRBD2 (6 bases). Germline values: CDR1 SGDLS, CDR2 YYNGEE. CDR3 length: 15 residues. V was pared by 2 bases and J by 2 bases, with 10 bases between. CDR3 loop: CASSVTGGNTGELFF. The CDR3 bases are TGTGCCAGCAGCGTTACCGGGGGAAACACCGGGGAGCTGTTTTTT.

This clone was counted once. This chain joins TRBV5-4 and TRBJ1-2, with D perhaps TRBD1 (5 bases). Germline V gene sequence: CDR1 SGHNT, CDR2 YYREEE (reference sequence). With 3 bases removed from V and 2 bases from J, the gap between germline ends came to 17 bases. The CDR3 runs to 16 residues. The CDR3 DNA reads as TGTGCCAGCAGCTCCTGGGAAGGGGTACCAAACTATGGCTACACCTTC. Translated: CASSSWEGVPNYGYTF.

CDR3 DNA sequence: TGTGCCTGGACGGGAAATGGCGTCCGGGAAAAACTGTTTTTT. Translated: CAWTGNGVREKLFF. The chain recombines TRBV30 with TRBJ1-4; D uncertain. Germline assignment: CDR1 GTSNPN and CDR2 SVGIG (reference sequence). V was cut by 4 bases and J by 8 bases, with 17 bases left in between. CDR3 length: 14 residues.

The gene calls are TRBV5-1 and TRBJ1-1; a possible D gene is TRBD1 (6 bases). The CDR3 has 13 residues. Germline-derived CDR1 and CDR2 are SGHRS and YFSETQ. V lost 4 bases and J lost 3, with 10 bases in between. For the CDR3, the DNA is TGCGCCAGCAGCCGTTCAGGGGACACTGAAGCTTTCTTT. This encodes CASSRSGDTEAFF.

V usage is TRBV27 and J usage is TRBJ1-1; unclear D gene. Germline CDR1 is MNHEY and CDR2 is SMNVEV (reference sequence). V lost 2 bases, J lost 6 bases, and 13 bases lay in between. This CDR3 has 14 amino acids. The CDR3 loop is CASSLTATGAEAFF. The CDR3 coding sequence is TGTGCCAGCAGTTTAACGGCTACCGGAGCTGAAGCTTTCTTT.

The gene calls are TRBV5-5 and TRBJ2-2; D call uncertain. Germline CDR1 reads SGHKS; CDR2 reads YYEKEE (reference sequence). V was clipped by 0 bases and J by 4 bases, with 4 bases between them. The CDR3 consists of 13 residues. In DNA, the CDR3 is TGTGCCAGCAGCTTGGACTTCACCGGGGAGCTGTTTTTT. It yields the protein CASSLDFTGELFF.

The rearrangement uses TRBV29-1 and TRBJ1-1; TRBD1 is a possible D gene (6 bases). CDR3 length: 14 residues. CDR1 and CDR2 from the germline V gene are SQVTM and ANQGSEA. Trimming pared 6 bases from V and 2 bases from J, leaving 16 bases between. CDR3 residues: CSVARGGVNTEAFF. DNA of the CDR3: TGCAGCGTAGCTCGAGGGGGTGTCAACACTGAAGCTTTCTTT.

The CDR3: CASSEFAGGSDTQYF. DNA for the CDR3: TGTGCCAGCAGTGAATTCGCGGGAGGTTCAGATACGCAGTATTTT. The chain employs TRBV2 and TRBJ2-3; TRBD2 aligns across 8 bases. The germline V gene has CDR1 SNHLY and CDR2 FYNNEI. The CDR3 consists of 15 residues. Trimming at V came to 2 bases and at J to 4 bases, leaving 5 bases not matched to a gene.

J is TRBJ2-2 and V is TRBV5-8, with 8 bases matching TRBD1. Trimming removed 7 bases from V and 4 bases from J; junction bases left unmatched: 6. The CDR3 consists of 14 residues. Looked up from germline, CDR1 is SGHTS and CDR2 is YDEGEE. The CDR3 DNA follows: TGTGCCAGCCGAAGGACAGGGAGCACCGGGGAGCTGTTTTTT. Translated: CASRRTGSTGELFF.

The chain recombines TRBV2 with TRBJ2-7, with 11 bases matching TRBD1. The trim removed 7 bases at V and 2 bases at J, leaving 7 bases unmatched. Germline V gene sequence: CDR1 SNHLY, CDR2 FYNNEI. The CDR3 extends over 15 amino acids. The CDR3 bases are TGTGCCAGCACCGAACGGACAGGGGGCACCTACGAGCAGTACTTC. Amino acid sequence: CASTERTGGTYEQYF.

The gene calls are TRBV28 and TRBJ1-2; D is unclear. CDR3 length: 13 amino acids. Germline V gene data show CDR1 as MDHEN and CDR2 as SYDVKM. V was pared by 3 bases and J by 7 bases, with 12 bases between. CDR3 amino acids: CASSFHRGGGYTF. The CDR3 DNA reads TGTGCCAGCAGTTTTCACCGGGGAGGTGGCTACACCTTC.

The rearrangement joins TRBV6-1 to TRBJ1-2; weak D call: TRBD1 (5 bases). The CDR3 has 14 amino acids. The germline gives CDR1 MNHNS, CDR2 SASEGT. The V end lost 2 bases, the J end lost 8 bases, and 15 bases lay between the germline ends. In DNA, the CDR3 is TGTGCCAGCAGTGAAACCCGGGGGGTTGAGGGCTACACCTTC. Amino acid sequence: CASSETRGVEGYTF.

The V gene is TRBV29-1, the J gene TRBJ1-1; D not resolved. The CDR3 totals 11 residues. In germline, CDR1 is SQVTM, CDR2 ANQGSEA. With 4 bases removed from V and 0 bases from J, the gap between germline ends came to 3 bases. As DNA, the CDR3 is TGCAGCGTTGCAATGAACACTGAAGCTTTCTTT. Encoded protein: CSVAMNTEAFF.

The CDR3 protein is CASSLTSSGTGNNEQFF. In DNA form, the CDR3 reads TGCGCCAGCAGCTTGACGTCTAGCGGGACCGGGAACAATGAGCAGTTCTTC. The rearrangement joins TRBV5-1 to TRBJ2-1; 9 bases are a match to TRBD2. Germline trimming cut 1 base from V and 5 bases from J; bases unmatched to any gene: 10. The CDR3 sequence is 17 residues long. Germline V gene data show CDR1 as SGHRS and CDR2 as YFSETQ.

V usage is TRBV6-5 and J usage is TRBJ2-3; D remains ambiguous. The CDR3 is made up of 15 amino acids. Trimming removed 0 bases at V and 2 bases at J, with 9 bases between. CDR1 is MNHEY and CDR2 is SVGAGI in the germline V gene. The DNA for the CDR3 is TGTGCCAGCAGTTACTCGGCGGTCTCCACAGATACGCAGTATTTT. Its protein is CASSYSAVSTDTQYF.

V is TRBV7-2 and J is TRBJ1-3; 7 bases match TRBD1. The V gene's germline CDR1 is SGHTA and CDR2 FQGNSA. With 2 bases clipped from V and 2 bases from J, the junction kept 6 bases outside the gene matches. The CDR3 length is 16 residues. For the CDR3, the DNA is TGTGCCAGCAGCTTAAGAGGGGGCCAGGCTGGAAACACCATATATTTT. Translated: CASSLRGGQAGNTIYF.

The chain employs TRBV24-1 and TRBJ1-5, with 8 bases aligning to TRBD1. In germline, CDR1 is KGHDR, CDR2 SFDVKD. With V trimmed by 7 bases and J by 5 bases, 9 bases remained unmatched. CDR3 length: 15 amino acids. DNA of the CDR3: TGTGCCACCAGCGAAGGTACAGGGGGGGATCAGCCCCAGCATTTT. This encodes CATSEGTGGDQPQHF.

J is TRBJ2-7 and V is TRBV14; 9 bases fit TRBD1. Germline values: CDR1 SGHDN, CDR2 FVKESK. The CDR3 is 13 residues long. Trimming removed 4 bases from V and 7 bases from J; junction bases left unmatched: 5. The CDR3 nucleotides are TGTGCCAGCAGCCCCGGGACAGGGAGGGAGCAGTACTTC. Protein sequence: CASSPGTGREQYF. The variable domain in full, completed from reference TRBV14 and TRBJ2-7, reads EAGVTQFPSHSVIEKGQTVTLRCDPISGHDNLYWYRRVMGKEIKFLLHFVKESKQDESGMPNNRFLAERTGGTYSTLKVQPAELEDSGVYFCASSPGTGREQYFGPGTRLTVT.

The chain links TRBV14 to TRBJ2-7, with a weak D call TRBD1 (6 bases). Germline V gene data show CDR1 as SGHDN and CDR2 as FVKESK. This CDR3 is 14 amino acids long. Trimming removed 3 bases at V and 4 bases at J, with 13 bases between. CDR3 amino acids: CASSHPGAPYEQYF. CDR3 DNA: TGTGCCAGCAGCCATCCAGGGGCCCCTTACGAGCAGTACTTC.

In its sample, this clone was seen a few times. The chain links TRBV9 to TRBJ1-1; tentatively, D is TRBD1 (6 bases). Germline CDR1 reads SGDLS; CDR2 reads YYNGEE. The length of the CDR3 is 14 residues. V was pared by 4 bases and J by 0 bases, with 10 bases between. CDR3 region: CASSRQAMNTEAFF. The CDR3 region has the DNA TGTGCCAGCAGCAGACAGGCCATGAACACTGAAGCTTTCTTT.

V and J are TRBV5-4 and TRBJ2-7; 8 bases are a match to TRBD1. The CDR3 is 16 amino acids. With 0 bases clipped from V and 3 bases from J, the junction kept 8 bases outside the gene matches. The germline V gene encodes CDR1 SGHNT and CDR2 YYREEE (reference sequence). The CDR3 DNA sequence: TGTGCCAGCAGCTTGGGGACTCGACAGGGGAGCTACGAGCAGTACTTC. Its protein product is CASSLGTRQGSYEQYF.